A selection of T cell receptor beta chains follows, all from one sample in a study of cytomegalovirus exposure and HLA in healthy donors. Assay: immunoSEQ multiplex PCR; the TCRdb copy retains only in-frame clones and omits some. Found here are approximately 20,000 clones; the top ten clones hold 22%. Sequencing was carried out using PBMCs. The receptors shown here come from a man aged 55 to 70 in good health and CMV-seropositive. CDR3s include the opening cysteine and the closing phenylalanine or tryptophan. D genes are given only for firm matches. Rows may omit the clone size; those that give it use once, few, many or a size class.

D gene: TRBD1; J gene: TRBJ1-4; CDR3 length: 16; V gene: TRBV5-1; clone size: -; CDR3 DNA: TGCGCCAGCAGCTTGGACGGACAGGGCGGTAATGAAAAACTGTTTTTT; CDR3 protein: CASSLDGQGGNEKLFF
D gene: TRBD2; J gene: TRBJ2-2; CDR3 length: 15; V gene: TRBV5-4; clone size: -; CDR3 DNA: TGTGCCAGCAGCGAGCGGGAGGTGAACACCGGGGAGCTGTTTTTT; CDR3 protein: CASSEREVNTGELFF
D gene: -; J gene: TRBJ1-5; CDR3 length: 13; V gene: TRBV10-1; clone size: -; CDR3 DNA: TGCGCCACCTCAACAGGGAGTGATGGGCCCCAGCATTTT; CDR3 protein: CATSTGSDGPQHF
D gene: -; J gene: TRBJ2-1; CDR3 length: 15; V gene: TRBV18; clone size: -; CDR3 DNA: TGTGCCAGCTTCCGCAACCGGGACTCCGACAATGAGCAGTTCTTC; CDR3 protein: CASFRNRDSDNEQFF
D gene: -; J gene: TRBJ1-1; CDR3 length: 14; V gene: TRBV7-9; clone size: -; CDR3 DNA: TGTGCCAGCACCCGGGGAGGGCGGGAGACTGAAGCTTTCTTT; CDR3 protein: CASTRGGRETEAFF
D gene: TRBD2; J gene: TRBJ2-7; CDR3 length: 15; V gene: TRBV6-5; clone size: -; CDR3 DNA: TGTGCCAGCGTGAGCCTAACTAGCGGGAGCTACGAGCAGTACTTC; CDR3 protein: CASVSLTSGSYEQYF
D gene: TRBD2; J gene: TRBJ2-3; CDR3 length: 14; V gene: TRBV5-4; clone size: -; CDR3 DNA: TGTGCCAGCAGCTTGAGCGTAGCGGGAGATACGCAGTATTTT; CDR3 protein: CASSLSVAGDTQYF
D gene: TRBD1; J gene: TRBJ1-2; CDR3 length: 15; V gene: TRBV5-1; clone size: -; CDR3 DNA: TGCGCCAGCAGCCCCAGCTACAGGGGGAGCTATGGCTACACCTTC; CDR3 protein: CASSPSYRGSYGYTF
D gene: TRBD1; J gene: TRBJ1-1; CDR3 length: 14; V gene: TRBV15; clone size: -; CDR3 DNA: TGTGCCACCAGCGGTCAGGGGGCAGGGACTGAAGCTTTCTTT; CDR3 protein: CATSGQGAGTEAFF
D gene: TRBD2; J gene: TRBJ2-6; CDR3 length: 17; V gene: TRBV5-4; clone size: -; CDR3 DNA: TGTGCCAGCAGCTTGGAGGCTAGCGGCTCTGGGGCCAACGTCCTGACTTTC; CDR3 protein: CASSLEASGSGANVLTF
D gene: TRBD1; J gene: TRBJ1-5; CDR3 length: 15; V gene: TRBV19; clone size: -; CDR3 DNA: TGTGCCAGTTGGGGCTTAGGACAGGGTAATCAGCCCCAGCATTTT; CDR3 protein: CASWGLGQGNQPQHF
D gene: -; J gene: TRBJ2-7; CDR3 length: 17; V gene: TRBV5-1; clone size: -; CDR3 DNA: TGCGCCAGCAGCTTGACGGTGGGAACAACGAAAGAGGGCGAGCAGTACTTC; CDR3 protein: CASSLTVGTTKEGEQYF
D gene: -; J gene: TRBJ2-2; CDR3 length: 15; V gene: TRBV6-1; clone size: -; CDR3 DNA: TGTGCCACCCCAATTAGACAGGTGAACACCGGGGAGCTGTTTTTT; CDR3 protein: CATPIRQVNTGELFF
D gene: -; J gene: TRBJ2-3; CDR3 length: 16; V gene: TRBV5-1; clone size: -; CDR3 DNA: TGCGCCAGCAGCTTGGGGGGAGCAATGATCACAGATACGCAGTATTTT; CDR3 protein: CASSLGGAMITDTQYF
D gene: -; J gene: TRBJ1-1; CDR3 length: 15; V gene: TRBV2; clone size: -; CDR3 DNA: TGTGCCAGCACGTTTAAGCGGTCGGGGGACACTGAAGCTTTCTTT; CDR3 protein: CASTFKRSGDTEAFF
D gene: -; J gene: TRBJ1-1; CDR3 length: 15; V gene: TRBV7-9; clone size: -; CDR3 DNA: TGTGCCAGCAGCTTAGGTGGGAGCCCGAACACTGAAGCTTTCTTT; CDR3 protein: CASSLGGSPNTEAFF
D gene: -; J gene: TRBJ1-1; CDR3 length: 14; V gene: TRBV5-1; clone size: -; CDR3 DNA: TGCGCCAGCAGCTTGATAAGCGCCGGGACTGAAGCTTTCTTT; CDR3 protein: CASSLISAGTEAFF
D gene: -; J gene: TRBJ2-1; CDR3 length: 15; V gene: TRBV9; clone size: -; CDR3 DNA: TGTGCCAGCAGCGTCGCGGGACCCTCCGCGAATGAGCAGTTCTTC; CDR3 protein: CASSVAGPSANEQFF
D gene: TRBD1; J gene: TRBJ2-7; CDR3 length: 15; V gene: TRBV6-5; clone size: -; CDR3 DNA: TGTGCCAGCAGTTACCGACGGCAGGGGGTCTACGAGCAGTACTTC; CDR3 protein: CASSYRRQGVYEQYF
D gene: TRBD1; J gene: TRBJ1-2; CDR3 length: 14; V gene: TRBV2; clone size: -; CDR3 DNA: TGTGCCAGCAGTACGGACAGGGGCGGCTATGGCTACACCTTC; CDR3 protein: CASSTDRGGYGYTF
D gene: -; J gene: TRBJ2-1; CDR3 length: 16; V gene: TRBV19; clone size: -; CDR3 DNA: TGTGCCAGTAGAACCCATACTAGAGGGAGACGGTATGAGCAGTTCTTC; CDR3 protein: CASRTHTRGRRYEQFF
D gene: TRBD1; J gene: TRBJ2-7; CDR3 length: 14; V gene: TRBV19; clone size: -; CDR3 DNA: TGTGCCAGTAGTGCCCCGGGACAGGGGTACGAGCAGTACTTC; CDR3 protein: CASSAPGQGYEQYF
D gene: -; J gene: TRBJ2-3; CDR3 length: 14; V gene: TRBV6-4; clone size: medium-sized; CDR3 DNA: TGTGCCAGCAGTGAAAGGACACAGGATTATACGCAGTATTTT; CDR3 protein: CASSERTQDYTQYF
D gene: TRBD1; J gene: TRBJ1-2; CDR3 length: 16; V gene: TRBV30; clone size: -; CDR3 DNA: TGTGCCTGGAGGAACATACGGACAGGGGGCGTGAATGGCTACACCTTC; CDR3 protein: CAWRNIRTGGVNGYTF
D gene: TRBD2; J gene: TRBJ2-1; CDR3 length: 15; V gene: TRBV13; clone size: -; CDR3 DNA: TGTGCCAGCGGGCTAGCGGGAGGGCCAGGGGATGAGCAGTTCTTC; CDR3 protein: CASGLAGGPGDEQFF
D gene: TRBD2; J gene: TRBJ2-1; CDR3 length: 14; V gene: TRBV5-1; clone size: -; CDR3 DNA: TGCGCCAGCGGTGTCGGGAGGACGGACAATGAGCAGTTCTTC; CDR3 protein: CASGVGRTDNEQFF
D gene: -; J gene: TRBJ1-4; CDR3 length: 14; V gene: TRBV15; clone size: -; CDR3 DNA: TGTGCCACCAGCAGAGTTGGACAAGGTGAAAAACTGTTTTTT; CDR3 protein: CATSRVGQGEKLFF
D gene: TRBD1; J gene: TRBJ1-4; CDR3 length: 14; V gene: TRBV6-1; clone size: -; CDR3 DNA: TGTGCCAGTGCTTCAGGGGGCTCCGGTGAAAAACTGTTTTTT; CDR3 protein: CASASGGSGEKLFF
D gene: TRBD2; J gene: TRBJ2-2; CDR3 length: 15; V gene: TRBV5-1; clone size: -; CDR3 DNA: TGCGCCAGCAGCTTAACTAGCGGGAGAACCGGGGAGCTGTTTTTT; CDR3 protein: CASSLTSGRTGELFF
D gene: TRBD1; J gene: TRBJ1-1; CDR3 length: 15; V gene: TRBV9; clone size: -; CDR3 DNA: TGTGCCAGCAGCGTAGACCGGGACAGGAGGACTGAAGCTTTCTTT; CDR3 protein: CASSVDRDRRTEAFF
D gene: -; J gene: TRBJ2-5; CDR3 length: 13; V gene: TRBV9; clone size: -; CDR3 DNA: TGTGCCAGCAGCGTCCAGGGCATAGGGACCCAGTACTTC; CDR3 protein: CASSVQGIGTQYF
D gene: TRBD1; J gene: TRBJ2-5; CDR3 length: 14; V gene: TRBV7-7; clone size: -; CDR3 DNA: TGTGCCAGCAGTCCAGGGACAGGGCGGGAGACCCAGTACTTC; CDR3 protein: CASSPGTGRETQYF
D gene: -; J gene: TRBJ1-4; CDR3 length: 15; V gene: TRBV5-1; clone size: -; CDR3 DNA: TGCGCCAGCAGCTTGGTTGTGGGGCCTAGGGAAAAACTGTTTTTT; CDR3 protein: CASSLVVGPREKLFF
D gene: -; J gene: TRBJ1-2; CDR3 length: 14; V gene: TRBV5-1; clone size: -; CDR3 DNA: TGCGCCAGCAGCTTAGGCCAGGGGAACTATGGCTACACCTTC; CDR3 protein: CASSLGQGNYGYTF
D gene: -; J gene: TRBJ2-2; CDR3 length: 14; V gene: TRBV30; clone size: -; CDR3 DNA: TGTGCCTGGAGGGCGGGGCCGGGCACCGGGGAGCTGTTTTTT; CDR3 protein: CAWRAGPGTGELFF
D gene: -; J gene: TRBJ2-3; CDR3 length: 15; V gene: TRBV29-1; clone size: -; CDR3 DNA: TGCAGCGTTGAAGAGGGGGCAAAGTTCTCGGATACGCAGTATTTT; CDR3 protein: CSVEEGAKFSDTQYF
D gene: TRBD1; J gene: TRBJ1-4; CDR3 length: 14; V gene: TRBV4-2; clone size: -; CDR3 DNA: TGTGCCAGCACCCCCGGGACAGGACTTGAAAAACTGTTTTTT; CDR3 protein: CASTPGTGLEKLFF
D gene: TRBD1; J gene: TRBJ1-1; CDR3 length: 14; V gene: TRBV29-1; clone size: -; CDR3 DNA: TGCAGCGTTGAAGATCGACAGGGAGCAACTGAAGCTTTCTTT; CDR3 protein: CSVEDRQGATEAFF
D gene: -; J gene: TRBJ1-1; CDR3 length: 14; V gene: TRBV18; clone size: -; CDR3 DNA: TGTGCCAGCTCAACGACACCGGAGGGGACTGAAGCTTTCTTT; CDR3 protein: CASSTTPEGTEAFF
D gene: -; J gene: TRBJ2-5; CDR3 length: 12; V gene: TRBV6-1; clone size: -; CDR3 DNA: TGTGCCAGCAACAGGGAGCAAGAGACCCAGTACTTC; CDR3 protein: CASNREQETQYF
D gene: -; J gene: TRBJ1-2; CDR3 length: 14; V gene: TRBV19; clone size: -; CDR3 DNA: TGTGCCAGTAGTACAACAGGGAACTCGGGAGGCTACACCTTC; CDR3 protein: CASSTTGNSGGYTF